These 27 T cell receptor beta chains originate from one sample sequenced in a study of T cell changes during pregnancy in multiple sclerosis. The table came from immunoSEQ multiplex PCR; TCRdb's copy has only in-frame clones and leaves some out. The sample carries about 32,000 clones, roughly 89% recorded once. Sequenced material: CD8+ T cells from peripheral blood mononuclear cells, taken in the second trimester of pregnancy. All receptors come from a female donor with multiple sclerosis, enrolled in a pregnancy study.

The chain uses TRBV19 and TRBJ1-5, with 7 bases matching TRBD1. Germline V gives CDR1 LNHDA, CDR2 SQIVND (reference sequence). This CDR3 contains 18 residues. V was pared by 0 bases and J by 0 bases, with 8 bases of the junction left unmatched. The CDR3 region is CASSIEVVGTDSNQPQHF. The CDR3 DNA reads TGTGCCAGTAGTATAGAGGTGGTGGGGACAGATAGCAATCAGCCCCAGCATTTT.

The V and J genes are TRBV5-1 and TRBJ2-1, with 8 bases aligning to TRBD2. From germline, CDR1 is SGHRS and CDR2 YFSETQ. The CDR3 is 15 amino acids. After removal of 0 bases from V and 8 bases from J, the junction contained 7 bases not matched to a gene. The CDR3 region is CASSLAGGAGDEQFF. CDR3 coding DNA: TGCGCCAGCAGCTTGGCCGGGGGGGCCGGGGATGAGCAGTTCTTC.

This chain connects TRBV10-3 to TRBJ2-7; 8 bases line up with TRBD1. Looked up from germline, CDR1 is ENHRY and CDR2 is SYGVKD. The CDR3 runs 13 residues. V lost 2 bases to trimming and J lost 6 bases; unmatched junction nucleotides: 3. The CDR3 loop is CAISEPGGPEQYF. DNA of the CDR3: TGTGCCATCAGTGAGCCAGGGGGCCCCGAGCAGTACTTC.

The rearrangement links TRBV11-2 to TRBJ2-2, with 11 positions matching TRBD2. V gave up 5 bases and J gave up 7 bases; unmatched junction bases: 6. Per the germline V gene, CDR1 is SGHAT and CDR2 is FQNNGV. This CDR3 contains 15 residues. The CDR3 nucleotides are TGTGCCAGCAGCCCGAGACTAGCGGGGTTCGGGGAGCTGTTTTTT. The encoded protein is CASSPRLAGFGELFF.

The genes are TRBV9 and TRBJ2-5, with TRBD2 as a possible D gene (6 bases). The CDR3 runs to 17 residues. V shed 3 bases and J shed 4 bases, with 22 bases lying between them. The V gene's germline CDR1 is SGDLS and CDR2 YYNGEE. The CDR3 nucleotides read TGTGCCAGCAGCGGGGGGGTGGGAAAACTTAACGGAGAGACCCAGTACTTC. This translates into CASSGGVGKLNGETQYF.

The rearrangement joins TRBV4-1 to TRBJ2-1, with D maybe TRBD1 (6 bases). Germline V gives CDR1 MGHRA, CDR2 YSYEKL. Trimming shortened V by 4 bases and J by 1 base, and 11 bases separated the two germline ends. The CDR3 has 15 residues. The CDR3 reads CASSLSRGSYNEQFF. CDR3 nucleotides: TGCGCCAGCAGCCTAAGCAGGGGTTCCTACAATGAGCAGTTCTTC.

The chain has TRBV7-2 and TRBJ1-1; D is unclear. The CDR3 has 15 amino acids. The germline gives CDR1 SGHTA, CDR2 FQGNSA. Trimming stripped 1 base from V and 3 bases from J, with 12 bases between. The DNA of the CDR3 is TGTGCCAGCAGCTTAGAGAGGAGAAGGTACACTGAAGCTTTCTTT. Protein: CASSLERRRYTEAFF.

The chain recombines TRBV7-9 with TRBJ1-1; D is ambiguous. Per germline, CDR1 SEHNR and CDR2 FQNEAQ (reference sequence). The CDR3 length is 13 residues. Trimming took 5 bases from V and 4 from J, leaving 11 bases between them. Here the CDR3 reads CASSLSPGTEAFF. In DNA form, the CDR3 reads TGTGCCAGCAGCCTAAGTCCAGGCACTGAAGCTTTCTTT. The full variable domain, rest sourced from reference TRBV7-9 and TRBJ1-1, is DTGVSQNPRHKITKRGQNVTFRCDPISEHNRLYWYRQTLGQGPEFLTYFQNEAQLEKSRLLSDRFSAERPKGSFSTLEIQRTEQGDSAMYLCASSLSPGTEAFFGQGTRLTVV.

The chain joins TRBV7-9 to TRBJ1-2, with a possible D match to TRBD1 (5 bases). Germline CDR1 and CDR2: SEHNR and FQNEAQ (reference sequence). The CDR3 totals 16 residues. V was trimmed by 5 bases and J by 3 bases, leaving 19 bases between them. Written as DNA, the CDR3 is TGTGCCAGCAGCATCGAATTGACAGACCCTTACTATGGCTACACCTTC. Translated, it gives CASSIELTDPYYGYTF.

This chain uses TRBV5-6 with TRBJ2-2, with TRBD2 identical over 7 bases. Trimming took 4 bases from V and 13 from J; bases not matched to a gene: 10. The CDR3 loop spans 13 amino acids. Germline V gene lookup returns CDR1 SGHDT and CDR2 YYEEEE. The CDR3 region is CASSLGGSVGLFF. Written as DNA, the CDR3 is TGTGCCAGCAGCCTCGGGGGGTCGGTGGGGCTGTTTTTT.

The CDR3, as DNA: TGTGCCAGCAGCCCTCAGACATACGGGGTCACTGAAGCTTTCTTT. It is translated as CASSPQTYGVTEAFF. The rearrangement joins TRBV9 to TRBJ1-1; D uncertain. Germline CDR1 is SGDLS and CDR2 is YYNGEE. The CDR3 contains 15 residues. V was cut by 4 bases and J by 4 bases, with 17 bases left in between.

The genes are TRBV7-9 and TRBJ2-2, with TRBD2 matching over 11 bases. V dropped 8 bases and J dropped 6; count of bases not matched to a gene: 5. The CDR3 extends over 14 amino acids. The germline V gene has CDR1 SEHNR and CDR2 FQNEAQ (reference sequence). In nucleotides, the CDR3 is TGTGCCAGCCATAGCGGGGGGGCCTCCGGGGAGCTGTTTTTT. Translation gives CASHSGGASGELFF.

CDR3 DNA sequence: TGTGCCTGGAGTGAACAACCAAATGAGCAGTTCTTC. Residues: CAWSEQPNEQFF. V usage is TRBV30 and J usage is TRBJ2-1; unclear D gene. CDR1 and CDR2 from the germline V gene are GTSNPN and SVGIG (reference sequence). This CDR3 comprises 12 residues. V gave up 1 base and J gave up 7 bases, with 8 bases separating them.

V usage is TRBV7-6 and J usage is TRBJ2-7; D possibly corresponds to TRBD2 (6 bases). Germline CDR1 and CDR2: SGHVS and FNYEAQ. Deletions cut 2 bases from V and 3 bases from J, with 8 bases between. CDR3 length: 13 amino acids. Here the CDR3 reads CASSLRENYEQYF. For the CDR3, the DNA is TGTGCCAGCAGCTTACGGGAGAACTACGAGCAGTACTTC.

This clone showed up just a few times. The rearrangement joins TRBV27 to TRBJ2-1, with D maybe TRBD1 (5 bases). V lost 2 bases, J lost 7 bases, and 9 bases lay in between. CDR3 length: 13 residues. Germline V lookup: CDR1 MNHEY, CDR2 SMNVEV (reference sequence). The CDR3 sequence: CASSLGRVNEQFF. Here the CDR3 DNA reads TGTGCCAGCAGTTTAGGCAGGGTTAATGAGCAGTTCTTC.

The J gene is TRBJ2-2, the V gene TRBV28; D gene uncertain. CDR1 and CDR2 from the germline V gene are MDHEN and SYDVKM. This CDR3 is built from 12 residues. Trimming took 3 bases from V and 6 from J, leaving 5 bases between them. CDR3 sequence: CASSFPSGELFF. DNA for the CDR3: TGTGCCAGCAGTTTTCCCTCCGGGGAGCTGTTTTTT. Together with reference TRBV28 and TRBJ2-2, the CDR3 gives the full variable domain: DVKVTQSSRYLVKRTGEKVFLECVQDMDHENMFWYRQDPGLGLRLIYFSYDVKMKEKGDIPEGYSVSREKKERFSLILESASTNQTSMYLCASSFPSGELFFGEGSRLTVL.

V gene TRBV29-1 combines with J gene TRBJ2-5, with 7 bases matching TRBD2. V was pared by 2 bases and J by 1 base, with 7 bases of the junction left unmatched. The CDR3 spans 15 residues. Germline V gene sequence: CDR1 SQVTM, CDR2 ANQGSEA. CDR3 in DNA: TGCAGCGTTGAACATCTAGCGGAGCTCCAAGAGACCCAGTACTTC. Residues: CSVEHLAELQETQYF.

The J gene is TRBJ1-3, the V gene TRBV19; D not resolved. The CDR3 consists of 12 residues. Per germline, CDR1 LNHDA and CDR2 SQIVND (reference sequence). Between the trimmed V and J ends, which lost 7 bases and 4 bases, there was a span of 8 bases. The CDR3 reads CASKEAGNTIYF. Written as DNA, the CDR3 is TGTGCCAGTAAAGAGGCCGGAAACACCATATATTTT.

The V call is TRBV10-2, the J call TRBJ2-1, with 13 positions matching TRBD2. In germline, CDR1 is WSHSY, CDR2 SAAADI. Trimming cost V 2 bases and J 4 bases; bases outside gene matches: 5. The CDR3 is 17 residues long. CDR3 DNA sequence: TGCGCCAGCAGTGAGCCCCAACTAGCGGGGGGGTACAATGAGCAGTTCTTC. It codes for CASSEPQLAGGYNEQFF.

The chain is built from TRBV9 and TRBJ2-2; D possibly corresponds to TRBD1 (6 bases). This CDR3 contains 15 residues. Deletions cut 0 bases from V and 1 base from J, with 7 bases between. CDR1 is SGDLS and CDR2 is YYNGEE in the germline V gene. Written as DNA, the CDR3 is TGTGCCAGCAGCGTAGAACAGGGGAACACCGGGGAGCTGTTTTTT. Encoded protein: CASSVEQGNTGELFF.

This CDR3 reads CASSLRWIGERKLFF. The CDR3 region has the DNA TGTGCCAGCAGCTTACGGTGGATCGGAGAAAGAAAACTGTTTTTT. The chain is built from TRBV7-2 and TRBJ1-4; unclear D gene. Germline loops: CDR1 SGHTA, CDR2 FQGNSA. CDR3 length equals 15 residues. V dropped 2 bases and J dropped 10 bases, with 17 bases sitting between them.

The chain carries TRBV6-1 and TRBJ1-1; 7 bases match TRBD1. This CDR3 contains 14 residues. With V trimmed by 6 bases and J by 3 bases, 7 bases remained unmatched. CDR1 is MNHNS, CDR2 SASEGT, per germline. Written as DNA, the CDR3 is TGTGCCAGCAGCGAATGGGACAGTTACACTGAAGCTTTCTTT. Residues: CASSEWDSYTEAFF.

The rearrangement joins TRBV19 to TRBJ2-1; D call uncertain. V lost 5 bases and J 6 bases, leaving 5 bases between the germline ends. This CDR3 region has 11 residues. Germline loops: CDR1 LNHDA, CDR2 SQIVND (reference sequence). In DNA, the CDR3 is TGTGCCAGTAGTTCCAGCAATGAGCAGTTCTTC. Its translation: CASSSSNEQFF.

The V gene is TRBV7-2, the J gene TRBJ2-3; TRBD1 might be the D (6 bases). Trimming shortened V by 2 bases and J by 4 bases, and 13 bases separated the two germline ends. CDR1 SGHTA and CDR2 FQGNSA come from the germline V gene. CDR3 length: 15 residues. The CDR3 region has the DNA TGTGCCAGCAGCTTAACACAGGGCAAGGCAGATACGCAGTATTTT. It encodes CASSLTQGKADTQYF.

CDR3 in amino acids: CASSPGEVTQETQYF. In nucleotides, the CDR3 is TGTGCCAGCAGCCCCGGGGAAGTCACGCAAGAGACCCAGTACTTC. The chain has TRBV2 and TRBJ2-5; D is perhaps TRBD2 (5 bases). Germline V gives CDR1 SNHLY, CDR2 FYNNEI. With 6 bases removed from V and 2 bases from J, the gap between germline ends came to 16 bases. CDR3 length: 15 amino acids.

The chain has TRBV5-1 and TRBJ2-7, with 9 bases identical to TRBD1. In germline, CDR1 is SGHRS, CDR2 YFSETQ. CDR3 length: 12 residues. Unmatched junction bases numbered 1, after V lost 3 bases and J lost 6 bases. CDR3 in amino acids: CASSWTGAEQYF. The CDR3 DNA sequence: TGCGCCAGCAGCTGGACAGGGGCCGAGCAGTACTTC. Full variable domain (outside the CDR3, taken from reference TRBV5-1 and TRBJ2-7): KAGVTQTPRYLIKTRGQQVTLSCSPISGHRSVSWYQQTPGQGLQFLFEYFSETQRNKGNFPGRFSGRQFSNSRSEMNVSTLELGDSALYLCASSWTGAEQYFGPGTRLTVT.

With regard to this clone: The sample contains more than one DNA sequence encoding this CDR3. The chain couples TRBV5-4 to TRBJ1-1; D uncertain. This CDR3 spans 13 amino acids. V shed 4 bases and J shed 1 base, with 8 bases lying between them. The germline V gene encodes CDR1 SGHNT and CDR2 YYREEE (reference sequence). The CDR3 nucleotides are TGTGCCAGCAGCCGCCGGGAGAACACTGAAGCTTTCTTT. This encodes CASSRRENTEAFF.